This T cell receptor (beta chain) came from a study of T-cell reconstitution after alpha-beta-depleted transplantation in children. The library targeted TCRbeta and was prepared with unique molecular identifiers. TCRdb recomputed calls from the PCR reads with MiXCR, one row per CDR3 protein. The sample yields approximately 420,000 distinct CDR3 sequences, 9.5% to 13% seen once. V gave up 5 bases and J gave up 4 bases, with 7 bases separating them. The germline CDR1 and CDR2 sequences are DFQATT and SNEGSKA (reference sequence). The CDR3 is 11 amino acids. This clonotype was observed a few times. Material: PBMCs from the stem cell graft donor, obtained from the stem cell graft. This clonotype was sampled from a human donor who donated a stem cell graft to a child with acute myeloid leukemia. The rearrangement joins TRBV20-1 to TRBJ2-3; D is unresolved. The CDR3 sequence is CSAPIPDTQYF. For the CDR3, the DNA is TGCAGTGCTCCTATCCCAGATACGCAGTATTTT.